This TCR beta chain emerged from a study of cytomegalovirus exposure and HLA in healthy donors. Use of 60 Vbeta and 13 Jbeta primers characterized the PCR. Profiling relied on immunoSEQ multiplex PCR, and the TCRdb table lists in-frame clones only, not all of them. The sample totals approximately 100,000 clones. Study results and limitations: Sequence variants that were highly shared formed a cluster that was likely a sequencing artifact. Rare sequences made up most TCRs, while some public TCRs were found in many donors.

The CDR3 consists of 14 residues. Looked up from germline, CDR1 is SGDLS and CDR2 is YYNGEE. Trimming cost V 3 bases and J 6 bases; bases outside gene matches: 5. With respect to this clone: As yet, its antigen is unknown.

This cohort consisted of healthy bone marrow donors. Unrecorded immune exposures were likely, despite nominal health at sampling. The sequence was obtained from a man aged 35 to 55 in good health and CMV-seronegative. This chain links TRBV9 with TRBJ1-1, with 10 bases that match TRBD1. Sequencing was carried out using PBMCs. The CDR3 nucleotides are TGTGCCAGCAGCGGACAGGGGGCACTATCTGAAGCTTTCTTT. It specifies CASSGQGALSEAFF.